One T cell receptor beta chain is described in this entry. Which antigen it targets is not known. Base qualities are not at hand, and no much larger clone is one base apart. The CDR3 regions of human TCRbeta chains were analyzed by immunosequencing. The authors' analysis ran thus. TCRs in the repertoires were matched against a reference library of SARS-CoV-2-specific TCRs that had been generated with the MIRA antigen-specificity platform. Breadth was defined as the fraction of unique TCRs that were SARS-CoV-2-associated. Depth was defined as the fraction of total T cells that were SARS-CoV-2-associated. Using the MIRA data, each spike-specific TCR was mapped to the spike region that the TCR reacts to and placed in a CD4 or CD8 class. Log10-transformed breadth and depth values were compared by one-way ANOVA with Sidak's multiple comparisons tests. In its TCRdb copy, this immuneACCESS table keeps in-frame sequences only and misses some clones. Where compared with another copy, unresolved V genes explain less than half of these, and the others have no known cause. V and J calls and clone size come straight from that table; D and trimming were deduced from the DNA. Counted in this sample were approximately 150,000 clones; 80% to 90% of them appeared once. The ten largest clonotypes hold around 1.6% of the sample.

Per the publication, the time point label means: baseline before first vaccination. The vaccinee samples were drawn from two UK trials, COV001 and COV002, one of which was a single-blind randomized controlled phase 2/3 trial testing AZD1222 (ChAdOx1 nCoV-19) in healthy adults. For TCRbeta chain sequencing, PBMC samples were collected from trial participants at day 0 and at day 28 after the second dose. From its cysteine to its phenylalanine, the CDR3 spans 15 amino acids. Solely the CDR3 DNA is kept, with 45 bases framed from the first base. V lost 2 bases and J lost 4 bases, and the count of bases not matched to a germline gene is 7. CDR1 and CDR2 are drawn from the germline V gene: MNHEY, SVGAGI. These data are taken from a study of T cell responses to AZD1222 COVID-19 vaccine (dated by TCRdb to about 2021). Study-level background: AZD1222 recipients given second doses at about 4 weeks or at about 12 weeks were pooled, since spike-specific TCR depth and breadth were not found to differ between the two schedules. TCR sequencing covered fewer than 250 trial participants: about 210 given two doses of AZD1222 and approximately 25 given two doses of MenACWY control vaccine. Trial participants were enrolled by age into subgroups of 18-55, 56-69 and 70-plus years, and around 150, 29 and 61 TCR-sequenced participants, respectively, were included in these subgroups.

Results the study describes overall, beyond this receptor: Vaccine-associated CD4 TCRs spanned the whole spike protein, with dominant responses in regions 160-218 and 743-854. Participants were mostly white British and included more females than males, and it was suggested by the authors that clonal diversity may have been underestimated. In the small 56-69-year group, the increase in depth fell short of significance, most likely because of low power. Because no day 14 peak-response samples were available, the repertoires could be characterized only after the peak T cell response. Conclusions about previously exposed vaccinees are limited because only 6 or 7 AZD1222 recipients were SARS-CoV-2 seropositive at baseline. Nearly half of unique spike-specific TCRs reportedly recognized epitopes outside regions mutated in the B.1.351 and B.1.1.7 variants. After two AZD1222 doses, spike-specific TCR breadth and depth were significantly higher than at day 0 and than in MenACWY recipients.

Sequencing used peripheral blood, obtained on day 0 of AZD1222 vaccination. The receptor was derived from an adult in good health. The V gene is TRBV6-5 and the J gene is TRBJ1-2, with 7 middle bases fitting TRBD1. CDR3 sequence: CASSYPGTAFYGYTF. The DNA sequence follows: TGTGCCAGCAGTTACCCGGGGACAGCGTTCTATGGCTACACCTTC.